Given below is one T cell receptor (beta chain) in context. This sample is part of a study of blood T cell repertoires in COVID-19. Study in general: Whether acute or convalescent, the COVID-19 samples came from the United States, Italy and Spain.

Repertoires were generated with immunoSEQ multiplex PCR, while TCRdb's copy carries only in-frame clones and drops some. The table includes around 310,000 clones, about 90% detected once. Participants came from 24 US areas, aged about 18 to 95 years. Membership in each cohort depended on participant-reported clinical history. Two negative PCRs, clearance, or symptom resolution characterized the recovered Cohort 3 donors. Trimming pared 1 base from V and 5 bases from J, leaving 15 bases between. The germline gives CDR1 MNHEY, CDR2 SVGEGT. This CDR3 is built from 15 residues. The specimen was PBMCs or T cells enriched from blood (not recorded which). The receptor was isolated from a woman under 40 who had recovered from COVID-19. The V and J genes are TRBV6-2 or TRBV6-3 and TRBJ2-7, with D perhaps matching TRBD2 (6 bases). The CDR3 loop reads CASSYFGGSSNEQYF. The CDR3 nucleotides read TGTGCCAGCAGTTACTTCGGGGGTTCCAGCAACGAGCAGTACTTC.